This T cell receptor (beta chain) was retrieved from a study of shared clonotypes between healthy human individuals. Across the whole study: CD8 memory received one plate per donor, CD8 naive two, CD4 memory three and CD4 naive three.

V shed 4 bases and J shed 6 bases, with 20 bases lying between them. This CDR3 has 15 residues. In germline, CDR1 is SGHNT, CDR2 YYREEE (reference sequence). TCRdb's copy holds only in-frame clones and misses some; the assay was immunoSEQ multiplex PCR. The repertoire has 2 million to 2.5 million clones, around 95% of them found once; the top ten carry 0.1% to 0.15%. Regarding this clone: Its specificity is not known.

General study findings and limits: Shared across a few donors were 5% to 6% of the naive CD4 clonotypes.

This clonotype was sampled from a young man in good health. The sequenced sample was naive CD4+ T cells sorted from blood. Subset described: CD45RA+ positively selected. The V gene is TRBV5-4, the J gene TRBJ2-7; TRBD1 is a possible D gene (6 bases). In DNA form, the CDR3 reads TGTGCCAGCAGCGACCCTGGCAGGGGCGTCTTCGAGCAGTACTTC. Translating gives CASSDPGRGVFEQYF.